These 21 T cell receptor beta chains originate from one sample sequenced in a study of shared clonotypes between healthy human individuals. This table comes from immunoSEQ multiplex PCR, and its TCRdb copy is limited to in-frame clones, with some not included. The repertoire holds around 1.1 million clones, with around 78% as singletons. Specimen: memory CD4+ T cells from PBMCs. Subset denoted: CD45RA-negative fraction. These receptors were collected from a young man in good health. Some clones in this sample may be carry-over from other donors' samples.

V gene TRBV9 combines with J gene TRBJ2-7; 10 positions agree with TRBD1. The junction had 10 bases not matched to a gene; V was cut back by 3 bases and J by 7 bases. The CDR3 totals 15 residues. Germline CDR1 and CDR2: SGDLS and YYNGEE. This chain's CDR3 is CASSDDRDRGGEQYF. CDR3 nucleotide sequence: TGTGCCAGCAGCGATGACCGGGACAGGGGCGGAGAGCAGTACTTC.

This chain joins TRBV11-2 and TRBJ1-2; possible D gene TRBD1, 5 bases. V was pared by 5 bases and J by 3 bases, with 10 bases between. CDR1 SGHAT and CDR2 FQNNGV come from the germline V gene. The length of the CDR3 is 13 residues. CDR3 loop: CASSLGHYYGYTF. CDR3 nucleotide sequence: TGTGCCAGCAGCCTTGGACACTACTATGGCTACACCTTC. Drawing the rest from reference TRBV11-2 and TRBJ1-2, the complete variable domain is EAGVAQSPRYKIIEKRQSVAFWCNPISGHATLYWYQQILGQGPKLLIQFQNNGVVDDSQLPKDRFSAERLKGVDSTLKIQPAKLEDSAVYLCASSLGHYYGYTFGSGTRLTVV.

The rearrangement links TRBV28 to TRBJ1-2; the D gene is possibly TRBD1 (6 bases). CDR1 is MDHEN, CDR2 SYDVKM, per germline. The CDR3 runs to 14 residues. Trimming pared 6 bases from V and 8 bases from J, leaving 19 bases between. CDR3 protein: CASRTSSGAGGYTF. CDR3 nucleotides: TGTGCCAGCAGAACAAGCTCGGGGGCGGGAGGCTACACCTTC.

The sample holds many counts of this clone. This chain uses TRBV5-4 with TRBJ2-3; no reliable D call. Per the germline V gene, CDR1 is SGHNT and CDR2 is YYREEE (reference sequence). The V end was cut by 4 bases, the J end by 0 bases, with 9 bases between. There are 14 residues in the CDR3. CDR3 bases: TGTGCCAGCAGCCCGGTCTCAAGCACAGATACGCAGTATTTT. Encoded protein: CASSPVSSTDTQYF.

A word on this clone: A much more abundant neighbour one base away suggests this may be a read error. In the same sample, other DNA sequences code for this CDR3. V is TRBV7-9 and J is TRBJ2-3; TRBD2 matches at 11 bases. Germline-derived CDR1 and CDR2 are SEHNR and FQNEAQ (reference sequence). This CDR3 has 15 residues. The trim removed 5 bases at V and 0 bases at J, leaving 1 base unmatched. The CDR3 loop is CASSRTSGSTDTQYF. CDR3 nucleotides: TGTGCCAGCAGCCGGACTAGCGGGAGCACAGATACGCAGTATTTT.

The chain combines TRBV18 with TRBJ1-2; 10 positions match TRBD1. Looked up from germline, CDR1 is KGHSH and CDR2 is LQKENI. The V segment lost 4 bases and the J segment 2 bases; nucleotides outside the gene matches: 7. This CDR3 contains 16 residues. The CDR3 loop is CASSRRDRGENYGYTF. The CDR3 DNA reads TGTGCCAGCTCACGACGGGACAGGGGAGAGAACTATGGCTACACCTTC.

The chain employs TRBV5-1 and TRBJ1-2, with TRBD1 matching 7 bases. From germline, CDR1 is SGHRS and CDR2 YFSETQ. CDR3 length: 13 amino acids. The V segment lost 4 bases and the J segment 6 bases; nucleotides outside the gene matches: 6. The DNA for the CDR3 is TGCGCCAGCAGCCCCCGGGACAGCCATGGCTACACCTTC. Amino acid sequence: CASSPRDSHGYTF.

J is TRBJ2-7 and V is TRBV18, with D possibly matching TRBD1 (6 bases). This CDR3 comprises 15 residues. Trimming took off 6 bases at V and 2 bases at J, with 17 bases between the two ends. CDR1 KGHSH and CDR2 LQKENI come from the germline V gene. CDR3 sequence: CASSELNREPYEQYF. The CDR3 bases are TGTGCCAGCTCGGAGCTGAACAGGGAGCCCTACGAGCAGTACTTC. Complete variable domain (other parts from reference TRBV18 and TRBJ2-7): NAGVMQNPRHLVRRRGQEARLRCSPMKGHSHVYWYRQLPEEGLKFMVYLQKENIIDESGMPKERFSAEFPKEGPSILRIQQVVRGDSAAYFCASSELNREPYEQYFGPGTRLTVT.

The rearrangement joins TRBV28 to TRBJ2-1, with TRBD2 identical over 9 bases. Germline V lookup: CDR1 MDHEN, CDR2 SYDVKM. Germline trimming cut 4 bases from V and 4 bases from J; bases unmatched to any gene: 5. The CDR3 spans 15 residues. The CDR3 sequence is CASSWASGDYNEQFF. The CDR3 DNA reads TGTGCCAGCAGTTGGGCTAGCGGGGATTACAATGAGCAGTTCTTC.

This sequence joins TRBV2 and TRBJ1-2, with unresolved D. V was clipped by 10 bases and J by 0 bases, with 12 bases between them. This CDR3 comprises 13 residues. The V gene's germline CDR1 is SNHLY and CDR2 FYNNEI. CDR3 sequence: CANKRQTNYGYTF. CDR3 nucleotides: TGTGCCAACAAAAGGCAGACTAACTATGGCTACACCTTC.

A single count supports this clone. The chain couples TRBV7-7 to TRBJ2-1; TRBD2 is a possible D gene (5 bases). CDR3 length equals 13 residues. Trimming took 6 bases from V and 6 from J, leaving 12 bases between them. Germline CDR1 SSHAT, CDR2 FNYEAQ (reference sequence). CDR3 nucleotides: TGTGCCAGCAGACCCCGTGCGGGCAATGAGCAGTTCTTC. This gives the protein CASRPRAGNEQFF.

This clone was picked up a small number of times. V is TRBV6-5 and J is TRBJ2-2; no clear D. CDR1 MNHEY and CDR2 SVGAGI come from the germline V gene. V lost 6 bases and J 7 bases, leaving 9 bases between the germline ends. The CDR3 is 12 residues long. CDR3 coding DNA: TGTGCCAGCAGGTTATATGGCGGGGAGCTGTTTTTT. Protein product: CASRLYGGELFF.

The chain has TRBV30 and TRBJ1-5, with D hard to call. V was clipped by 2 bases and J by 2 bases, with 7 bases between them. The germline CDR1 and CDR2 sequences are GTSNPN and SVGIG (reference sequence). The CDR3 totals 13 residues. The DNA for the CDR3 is TGTGCCTGGAGTCCGACGGGCAATCAGCCCCAGCATTTT. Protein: CAWSPTGNQPQHF.

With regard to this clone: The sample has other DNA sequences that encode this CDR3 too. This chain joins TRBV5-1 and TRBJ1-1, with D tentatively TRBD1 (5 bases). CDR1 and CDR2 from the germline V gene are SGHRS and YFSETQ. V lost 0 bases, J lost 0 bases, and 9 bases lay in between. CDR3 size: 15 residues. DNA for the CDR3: TGCGCCAGCAGCTTGGTCCAGGGTTTGAACACTGAAGCTTTCTTT. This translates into CASSLVQGLNTEAFF.

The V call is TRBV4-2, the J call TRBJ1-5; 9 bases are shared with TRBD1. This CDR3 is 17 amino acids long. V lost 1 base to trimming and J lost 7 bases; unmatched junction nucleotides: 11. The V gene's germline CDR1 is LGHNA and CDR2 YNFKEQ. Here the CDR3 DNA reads TGTGCCAGCAGCCAAGTGTACAGGGGGCGTAACGGACAGCCCCAGCATTTT. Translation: CASSQVYRGRNGQPQHF.

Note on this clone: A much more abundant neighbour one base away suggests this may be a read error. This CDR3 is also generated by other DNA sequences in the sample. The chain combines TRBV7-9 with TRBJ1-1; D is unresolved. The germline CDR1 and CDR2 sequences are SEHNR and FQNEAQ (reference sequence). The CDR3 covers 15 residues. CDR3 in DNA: TGTGCCAGCAGCTTAGGATCAATCCAGAACACTGAAGCTTTCTTC. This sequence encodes CASSLGSIQNTEAFF.

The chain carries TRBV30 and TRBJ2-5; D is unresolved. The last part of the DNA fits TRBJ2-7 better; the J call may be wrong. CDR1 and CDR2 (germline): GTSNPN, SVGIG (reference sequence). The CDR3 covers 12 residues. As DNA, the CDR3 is TGTGCCTGGAGTGTTTGGAGTGGCGAGCAGTACTTC. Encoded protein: CAWSVWSGEQYF.

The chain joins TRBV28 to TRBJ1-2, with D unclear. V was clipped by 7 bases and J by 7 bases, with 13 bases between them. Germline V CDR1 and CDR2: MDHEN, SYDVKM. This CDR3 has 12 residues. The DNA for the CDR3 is TGTGCCAGCAATCGGGCCCTTCTTGGCTACACCTTC. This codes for CASNRALLGYTF.

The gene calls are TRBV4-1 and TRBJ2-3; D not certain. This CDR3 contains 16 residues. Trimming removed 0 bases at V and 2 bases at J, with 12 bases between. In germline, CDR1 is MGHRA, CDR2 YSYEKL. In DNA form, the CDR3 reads TGCGCCAGCAGCCAAGATCATCGCCAGGACACAGATACGCAGTATTTT. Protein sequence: CASSQDHRQDTDTQYF.

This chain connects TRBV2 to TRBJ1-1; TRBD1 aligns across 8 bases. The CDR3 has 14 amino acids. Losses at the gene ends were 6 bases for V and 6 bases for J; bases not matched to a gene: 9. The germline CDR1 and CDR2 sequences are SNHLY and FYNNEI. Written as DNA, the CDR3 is TGTGCCAGCAGAAGGACAGGGTTAGCGGCTGAAGCTTTCTTT. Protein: CASRRTGLAAEAFF.

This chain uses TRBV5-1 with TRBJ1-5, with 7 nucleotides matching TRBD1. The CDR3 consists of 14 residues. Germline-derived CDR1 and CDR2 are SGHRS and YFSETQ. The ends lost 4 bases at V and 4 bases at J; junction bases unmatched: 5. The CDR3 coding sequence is TGCGCCAGCAGCCGTCAGGGGGGTAATCAGCCCCAGCATTTT. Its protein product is CASSRQGGNQPQHF.